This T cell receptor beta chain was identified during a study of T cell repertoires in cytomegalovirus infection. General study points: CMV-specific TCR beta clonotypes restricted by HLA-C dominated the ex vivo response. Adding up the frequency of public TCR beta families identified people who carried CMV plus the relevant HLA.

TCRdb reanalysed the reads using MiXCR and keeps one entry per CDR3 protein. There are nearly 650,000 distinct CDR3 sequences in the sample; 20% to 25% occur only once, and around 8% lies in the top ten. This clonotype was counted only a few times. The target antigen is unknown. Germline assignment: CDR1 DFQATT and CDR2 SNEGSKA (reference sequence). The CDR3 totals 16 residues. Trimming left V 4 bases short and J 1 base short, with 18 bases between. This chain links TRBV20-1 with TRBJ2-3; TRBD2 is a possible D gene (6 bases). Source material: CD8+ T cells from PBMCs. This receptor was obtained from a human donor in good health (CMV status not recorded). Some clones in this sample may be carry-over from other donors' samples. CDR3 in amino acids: CSANTGLRFGTDTQYF. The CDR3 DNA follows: TGCAGTGCTAATACGGGACTTAGATTCGGCACAGATACGCAGTATTTT.